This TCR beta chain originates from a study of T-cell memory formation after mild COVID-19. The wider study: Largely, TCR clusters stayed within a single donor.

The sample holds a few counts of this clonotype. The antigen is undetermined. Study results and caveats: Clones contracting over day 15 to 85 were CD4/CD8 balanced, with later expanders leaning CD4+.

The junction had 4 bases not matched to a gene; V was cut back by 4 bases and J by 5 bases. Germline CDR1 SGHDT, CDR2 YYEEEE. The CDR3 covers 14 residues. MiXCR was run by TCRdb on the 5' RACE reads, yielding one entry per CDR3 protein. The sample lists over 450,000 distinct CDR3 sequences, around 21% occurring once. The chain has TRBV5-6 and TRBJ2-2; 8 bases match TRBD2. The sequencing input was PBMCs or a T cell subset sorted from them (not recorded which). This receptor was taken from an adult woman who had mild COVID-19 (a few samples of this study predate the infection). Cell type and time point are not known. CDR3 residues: CASSVQRGTGELFF. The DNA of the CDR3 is TGTGCCAGCAGCGTCCAGCGGGGGACCGGGGAGCTGTTTTTT.